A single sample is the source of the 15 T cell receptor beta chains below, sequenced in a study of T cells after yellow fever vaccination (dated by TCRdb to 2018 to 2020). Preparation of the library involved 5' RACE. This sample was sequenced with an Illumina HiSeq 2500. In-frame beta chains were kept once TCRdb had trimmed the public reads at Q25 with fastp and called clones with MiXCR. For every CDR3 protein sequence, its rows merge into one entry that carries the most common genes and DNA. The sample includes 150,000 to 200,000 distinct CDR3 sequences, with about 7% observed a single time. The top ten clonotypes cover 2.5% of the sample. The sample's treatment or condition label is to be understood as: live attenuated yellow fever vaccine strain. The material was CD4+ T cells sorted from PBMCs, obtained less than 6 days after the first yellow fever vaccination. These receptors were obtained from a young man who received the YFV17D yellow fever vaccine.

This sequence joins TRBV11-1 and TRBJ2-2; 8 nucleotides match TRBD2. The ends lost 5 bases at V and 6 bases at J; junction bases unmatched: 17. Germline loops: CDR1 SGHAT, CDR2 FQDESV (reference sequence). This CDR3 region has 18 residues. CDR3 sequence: CASSPIAGGGGGAGELFF. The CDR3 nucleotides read TGTGCCAGCAGCCCCATTGCGGGAGGCGGCGGGGGAGCCGGGGAGCTGTTTTTT.

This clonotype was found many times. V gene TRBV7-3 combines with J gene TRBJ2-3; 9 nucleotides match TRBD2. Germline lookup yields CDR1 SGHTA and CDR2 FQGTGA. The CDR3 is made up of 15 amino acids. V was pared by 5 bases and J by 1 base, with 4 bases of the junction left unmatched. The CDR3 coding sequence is TGTGCCAGCAGCCCGCGGACTAGCGGCACAGATACGCAGTATTTT. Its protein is CASSPRTSGTDTQYF.

CDR3 loop: CASTRDSLGNIQYF. CDR3 coding DNA: TGTGCCAGCACTAGGGACAGCTTGGGAAACATTCAGTACTTC. This chain links TRBV12-3 or TRBV12-4 with TRBJ2-4, with TRBD1 matching over 7 bases. V lost 7 bases and J lost 6; bases outside the gene matches: 9. The CDR3 runs to 14 residues.

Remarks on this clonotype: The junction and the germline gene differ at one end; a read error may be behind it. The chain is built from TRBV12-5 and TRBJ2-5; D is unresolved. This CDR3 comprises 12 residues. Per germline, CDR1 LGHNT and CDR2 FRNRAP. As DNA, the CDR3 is TGTGCTAGTGTTTTGGACCGCAGGACCCAGTACTTC. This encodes CASVLDRRTQYF.

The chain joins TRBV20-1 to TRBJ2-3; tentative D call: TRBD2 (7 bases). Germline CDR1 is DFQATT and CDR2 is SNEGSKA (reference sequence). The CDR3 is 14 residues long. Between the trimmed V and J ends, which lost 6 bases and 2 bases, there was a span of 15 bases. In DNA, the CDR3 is TGCAGTGCCCGTAGGGGGGGGGCCACAGATACGCAGTATTTT. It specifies CSARRGGATDTQYF.

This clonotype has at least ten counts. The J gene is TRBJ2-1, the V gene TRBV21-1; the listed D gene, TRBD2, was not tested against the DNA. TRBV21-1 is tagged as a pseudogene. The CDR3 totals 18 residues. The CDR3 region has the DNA TGTGCCAGCAGCAGCCGTCGGGGGGCCGCCCGCTTTAACAATGAGCAGTTCTTC. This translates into CASSSRRGAARFNNEQFF.

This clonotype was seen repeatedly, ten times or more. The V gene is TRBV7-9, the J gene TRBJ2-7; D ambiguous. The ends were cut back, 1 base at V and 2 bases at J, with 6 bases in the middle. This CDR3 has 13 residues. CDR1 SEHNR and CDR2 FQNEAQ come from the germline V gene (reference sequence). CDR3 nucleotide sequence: TGTGCCAGCAGCTTAGTGGGCCCCTACGAGCAGTACTTC. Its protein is CASSLVGPYEQYF.

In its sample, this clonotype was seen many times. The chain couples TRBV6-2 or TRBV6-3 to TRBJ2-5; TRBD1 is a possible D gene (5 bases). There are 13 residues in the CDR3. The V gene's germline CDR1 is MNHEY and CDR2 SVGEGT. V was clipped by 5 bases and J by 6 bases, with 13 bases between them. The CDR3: CASSDDRLQTQYF. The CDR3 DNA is TGTGCCAGCAGTGATGACAGATTACAGACCCAGTACTTC.

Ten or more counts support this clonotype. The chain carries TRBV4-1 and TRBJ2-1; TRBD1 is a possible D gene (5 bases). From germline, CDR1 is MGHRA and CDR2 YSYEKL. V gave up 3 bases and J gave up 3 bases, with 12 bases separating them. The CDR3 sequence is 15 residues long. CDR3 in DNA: TGCGCCAGCAGCCAGGCTGGGGCGGACTACAATGAGCAGTTCTTC. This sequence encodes CASSQAGADYNEQFF.

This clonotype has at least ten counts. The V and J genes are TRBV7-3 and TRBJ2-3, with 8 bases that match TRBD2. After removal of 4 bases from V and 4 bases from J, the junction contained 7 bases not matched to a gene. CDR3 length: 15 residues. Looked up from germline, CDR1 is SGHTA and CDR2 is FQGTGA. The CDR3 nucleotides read TGTGCCAGCAGCTCCCGGGGGGGCTCCCCAGATACGCAGTATTTT. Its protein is CASSSRGGSPDTQYF.

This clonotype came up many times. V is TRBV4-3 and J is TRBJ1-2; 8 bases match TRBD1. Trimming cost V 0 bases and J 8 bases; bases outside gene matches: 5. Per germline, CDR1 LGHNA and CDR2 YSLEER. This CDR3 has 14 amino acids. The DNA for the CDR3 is TGCGCCAGCAGCCAAGACCTCAGGGGGCGAGGCTACACCTTC. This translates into CASSQDLRGRGYTF.

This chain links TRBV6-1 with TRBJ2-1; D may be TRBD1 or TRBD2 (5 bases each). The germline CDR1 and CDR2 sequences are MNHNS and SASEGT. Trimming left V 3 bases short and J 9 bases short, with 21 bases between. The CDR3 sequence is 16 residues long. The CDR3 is CASSESNGAEGFEQFF. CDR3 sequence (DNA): TGTGCCAGCAGTGAGTCTAACGGGGCCGAGGGGTTTGAGCAGTTCTTC.

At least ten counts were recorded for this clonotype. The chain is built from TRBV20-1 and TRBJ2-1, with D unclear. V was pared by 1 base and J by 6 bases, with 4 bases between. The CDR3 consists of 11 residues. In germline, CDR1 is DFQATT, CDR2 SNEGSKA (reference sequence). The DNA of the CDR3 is TGCAGTGCTAGAGGGGGCAATGAGCAGTTCTTC. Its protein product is CSARGGNEQFF.

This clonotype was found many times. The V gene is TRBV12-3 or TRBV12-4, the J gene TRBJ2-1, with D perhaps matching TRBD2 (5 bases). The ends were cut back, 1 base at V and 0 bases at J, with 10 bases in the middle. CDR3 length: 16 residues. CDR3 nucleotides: TGTGCCAGCAGTTTAGAAGGGAGCAGCTCCTACAATGAGCAGTTCTTC. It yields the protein CASSLEGSSSYNEQFF.

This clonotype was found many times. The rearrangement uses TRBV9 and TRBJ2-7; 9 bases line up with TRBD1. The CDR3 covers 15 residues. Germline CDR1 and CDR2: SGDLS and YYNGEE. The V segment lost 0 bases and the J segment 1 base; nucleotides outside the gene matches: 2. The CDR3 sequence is CASSVGGQGSYEQYF. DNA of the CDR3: TGTGCCAGCAGCGTAGGGGGACAGGGATCCTACGAGCAGTACTTC.